This T cell receptor beta chain was recorded in a study of CD8+CD57+ T cells in acquired aplastic anemia. Broader study findings: Researchers report that 25 to 30 CD8+ CDR3 sequences appeared in both patients and controls.

The length of the CDR3 is 11 residues. From germline, CDR1 is LNHDA and CDR2 SQIVND (reference sequence). Trimming pared 7 bases from V and 5 bases from J, leaving 8 bases between. It was patients with CD8+CD57+ cell expansion by flow cytometry who were chosen for sequencing. Each patient carried a diagnosis of severe acquired aplastic anemia. Comment on this clonotype: Antigen unknown.

The study profiled TCR beta VDJ and CDR3 using genomic DNA as template. Each CDR3 protein gets one entry after TCRdb re-called the reads with MiXCR. The sample records approximately 160,000 distinct CDR3 sequences, less than 50% being singletons. The receptor was isolated from a human donor with aplastic anemia. This rearrangement joins TRBV19 to TRBJ1-1; D is unclear. The sequencing sample was made of sorted CD4+, CD8+, or CD8+CD57+ T cells (not recorded which) from PBMCs. CDR3 loop: CASTWNTEAFF. The DNA of the CDR3 is TGTGCCAGTACTTGGAATACTGAAGCTTTCTTT.